The 31 T cell receptor beta chains presented below share a single source sample, sequenced in a study of blood T cells in healthy people across ages. A second roughly 6 to 11 cycle PCR used barcoded and J-beta primers. MiXCR, applied by TCRdb to the 5' RACE reads, yields one record per CDR3 protein. The sample yields hundreds of thousands of distinct CDR3 sequences, about 43% seen once. Sequenced material: blood. All receptors derive from an older man in good health.

In the case of this clonotype: A much larger clone differs from this one at a single base, so this may be a read error. The chain is built from TRBV25-1 and TRBJ2-3; D not certain. V lost 4 bases and J 9 bases, leaving 14 bases between the germline ends. The germline CDR1 and CDR2 sequences are MGHDK and SYGVNS. The CDR3 totals 13 residues. CDR3 nucleotide sequence: TGTGCCAGCAGTGCCGTCGGGCCCGGGACGCAGTATTTT. Its translation is CASSAVGPGTQYF.

This clonotype was observed a handful of times. This sequence joins TRBV6-1 and TRBJ1-1; D uncertain. The V end was cut by 3 bases, the J end by 3 bases, with 5 bases between. CDR3 size: 12 residues. CDR1 and CDR2 from the germline V gene are MNHNS and SASEGT. CDR3 nucleotides: TGTGCCAGCAGTGAGATTTACACTGAAGCTTTCTTT. As protein: CASSEIYTEAFF.

Remarks on this clonotype: This may arise from a read error, as a much more abundant clone is one base away. This chain joins TRBV7-2 and TRBJ2-1; D might be TRBD2 (5 bases). The closer fit of TRBJ2-7 to the DNA end suggests the J call may be wrong. The CDR3 runs 17 residues. CDR1 and CDR2 from the germline V gene are SGHTA and FQGNSA. CDR3 nucleotide sequence: TGTGCCAGCAGCTTAGTTGGAGGCGTTAGCTCCTACAATGAGCAGTACTTC. Translating gives CASSLVGGVSSYNEQYF.

The chain recombines TRBV6-2 or TRBV6-3 with TRBJ1-2; D gene uncertain. Germline V gene sequence: CDR1 MNHEY, CDR2 SVGEGT. V was trimmed by 7 bases and J by 4 bases, leaving 13 bases between them. This CDR3 has 13 residues. This chain's CDR3 is CASNPGAIYGYTF. The CDR3 region has the DNA TGTGCCAGCAACCCGGGAGCAATCTATGGCTACACCTTC.

The chain recombines TRBV5-6 with TRBJ2-5; 12 nucleotides agree with TRBD2. V shed 4 bases, J shed 5 bases, and the junction held 9 bases outside the gene matches. The CDR3 has 16 amino acids. Germline V gene lookup returns CDR1 SGHDT and CDR2 YYEEEE. In DNA, the CDR3 is TGTGCCAGCAGCGAAGGACTAGCGGGATATTGGGAGACCCAGTACTTC. Its protein product is CASSEGLAGYWETQYF.

As to this clonotype: At one of its ends the junction is not consistent with the germline gene, which may arise from a read error. The chain has TRBV20-1 and TRBJ1-2; D call uncertain. Germline values: CDR1 DFQATT, CDR2 SNEGSKA (reference sequence). The CDR3 has 12 amino acids. The CDR3 nucleotides read TGCAGCGCTAGCCCGGGCCTCTATGGCTACACCTTC. This codes for CSASPGLYGYTF.

This chain links TRBV6-2 or TRBV6-3 with TRBJ2-4, with TRBD2 matching over 12 bases. CDR3 length: 16 residues. Germline V gene lookup returns CDR1 MNHEY and CDR2 SVGEGT. V lost 1 base to trimming and J lost 13 bases; unmatched junction nucleotides: 11. CDR3 amino acids: CASSYWTSGKYNEQYF. The CDR3 coding sequence is TGTGCCAGCAGTTACTGGACTAGCGGGAAGTACAATGAGCAGTACTTC.

This clonotype was detected a few times. V and J are TRBV25-1 and TRBJ2-7, with D possibly TRBD2 on 6 matching bases. CDR1 and CDR2 from the germline V gene are MGHDK and SYGVNS. The CDR3 has 15 amino acids. The V end was cut by 2 bases, the J end by 5 bases, with 16 bases between. The CDR3: CASSERYTAGNEQYF. The CDR3 DNA reads as TGTGCCAGCAGTGAACGGTACACGGCGGGAAACGAGCAGTACTTC.

The chain joins TRBV30 to TRBJ1-5; 9 bases line up with TRBD1. The trim removed 1 base at V and 6 bases at J, leaving 7 bases unmatched. The germline V gene has CDR1 GTSNPN and CDR2 SVGIG (reference sequence). The CDR3 has 15 residues. CDR3 region: CAWSGRDRAAQPQHF. CDR3 nucleotides: TGTGCCTGGAGTGGACGGGACAGGGCGGCTCAGCCCCAGCATTTT.

The sample holds a few counts of this clonotype. The chain combines TRBV5-1 with TRBJ2-1; D is possibly TRBD1 (7 bases). The CDR3 runs 15 residues. V lost 4 bases, J lost 8 bases, and 19 bases lay in between. Germline lookup yields CDR1 SGHRS and CDR2 YFSETQ. CDR3: CASSHGEGGGDEQFF. CDR3 DNA: TGCGCCAGCAGCCACGGTGAAGGGGGCGGGGATGAGCAGTTCTTC.

This clonotype was recorded once. The chain uses TRBV20-1 and TRBJ1-2, with D unresolved. Germline V gives CDR1 DFQATT, CDR2 SNEGSKA (reference sequence). V was shortened by 3 bases and J by 1 base, with 9 bases between the two germline ends. The CDR3 extends over 13 amino acids. CDR3 loop: CSAREDGNYGYTF. Written as DNA, the CDR3 is TGCAGTGCTAGGGAGGACGGTAACTATGGCTACACCTTC.

The V call is TRBV5-1, the J call TRBJ2-1; the match to TRBD2 covers 10 bases. The CDR3 length is 15 residues. The trim removed 4 bases at V and 3 bases at J, leaving 4 bases unmatched. Germline CDR1 is SGHRS and CDR2 is YFSETQ. In DNA, the CDR3 is TGCGCCAGCAGCAGGGGACTAGCGAGCTACAATGAGCAGTTCTTC. The encoded protein is CASSRGLASYNEQFF.

This clonotype was seen more than once but under ten times. The rearrangement joins TRBV27 to TRBJ2-5; D remains unclear. The CDR3 has 12 amino acids. Germline values: CDR1 MNHEY, CDR2 SMNVEV (reference sequence). The V end lost 4 bases, the J end lost 4 bases, and 7 bases lay between the germline ends. CDR3 amino acids: CASSSPPETQYF. CDR3 sequence (DNA): TGTGCCAGCAGTTCCCCCCCAGAGACCCAGTACTTC.

This chain uses TRBV20-1 with TRBJ1-6, with D tentatively TRBD1 (5 bases). V was trimmed by 5 bases and J by 5 bases, leaving 10 bases between them. This CDR3 contains 13 residues. From germline, CDR1 is DFQATT and CDR2 SNEGSKA (reference sequence). The CDR3 DNA is TGCAGTGCTCCAGGGCCCGATAATTCACCCCTCCACTTT. As protein: CSAPGPDNSPLHF.

This clonotype appeared a few times. The rearrangement joins TRBV7-2 to TRBJ1-5; maybe TRBD1 (6 bases). The CDR3 is 15 residues long. The germline gives CDR1 SGHTA, CDR2 FQGNSA. Trimming took off 1 base at V and 7 bases at J, with 14 bases between the two ends. The CDR3 reads CASSLDGGARQPQHF. The CDR3, as DNA: TGTGCCAGCAGCTTAGATGGGGGGGCGAGGCAGCCCCAGCATTTT. Looking up the rest from reference TRBV7-2 and TRBJ1-5 gives the full variable domain: GAGVSQSPSNKVTEKGKDVELRCDPISGHTALYWYRQSLGQGLEFLIYFQGNSAPDKSGLPSDRFSAERTGGSVSTLTIQRTQQEDSAVYLCASSLDGGARQPQHFGDGTRLSIL.

This clonotype was counted many times. The chain has TRBV29-1 and TRBJ1-2, with D unclear. V shed 2 bases and J shed 8 bases, with 12 bases lying between them. Germline-derived CDR1 and CDR2 are SQVTM and ANQGSEA. This CDR3 has 12 residues. CDR3 in DNA: TGCAGCGTTGAATCTCCCAGAAACGGCTACACCTTC. It codes for CSVESPRNGYTF. The whole variable domain, filled in from reference TRBV29-1 and TRBJ1-2, reads SAVISQKPSRDICQRGTSLTIQCQVDSQVTMMFWYRQQPGQSLTLIATANQGSEATYESGFVIDKFPISRPNLTFSTLTVSNMSPEDSSIYLCSVESPRNGYTFGSGTRLTVV.

The chain's CDR3 is CSARSTGSNQPQHF. CDR3 nucleotide sequence: TGCAGTGCTAGGTCCACAGGCTCCAATCAGCCCCAGCATTTT. This rearrangement joins TRBV20-1 to TRBJ1-5, with TRBD1 as a possible D gene (5 bases). The CDR3 consists of 14 residues. Germline V CDR1 and CDR2: DFQATT, SNEGSKA (reference sequence). Trimming shortened V by 3 bases and J by 3 bases, and 12 bases separated the two germline ends.

This clonotype showed up many times. The rearrangement joins TRBV7-9 to TRBJ2-5, with TRBD2 identical over 11 bases. CDR1 is SEHNR, CDR2 FQNEAQ, per germline (reference sequence). After removal of 4 bases from V and 6 bases from J, the junction contained 10 bases not matched to a gene. There are 16 residues in the CDR3. The chain's CDR3 is CASSSVLAGVPKTQYF. In DNA form, the CDR3 reads TGTGCCAGCAGCTCCGTACTAGCGGGAGTTCCGAAGACCCAGTACTTC.

The genes are TRBV6-6 and TRBJ1-2; no clear D. Germline-derived CDR1 and CDR2 are MNHNY and SVGAGI (reference sequence). The CDR3 consists of 14 residues. V lost 6 bases, J lost 2 bases, and 13 bases lay in between. CDR3 in DNA: TGTGCCAGCAGCCCCAGCGGAAAAAACTATGGCTACACCTTC. Translating it yields CASSPSGKNYGYTF.

The genes are TRBV6-6 and TRBJ2-1; TRBD2 matches at 9 bases. The ends lost 0 bases at V and 8 bases at J; junction bases unmatched: 5. The CDR3 contains 15 residues. Germline loops: CDR1 MNHNY, CDR2 SVGAGI (reference sequence). CDR3: CASSYSIRTSDEQFF. The CDR3 nucleotides are TGTGCCAGCAGTTACTCGATAAGGACTAGCGATGAGCAGTTCTTC.

Concerning this clonotype itself: An end of the junction differs from the germline gene, which may be a read error. The V call is TRBV10-3, the J call TRBJ1-5; a weak D match, TRBD1 (6 bases). The length of the CDR3 is 15 residues. In germline, CDR1 is ENHRY, CDR2 SYGVKD. The CDR3 loop reads CTISGPGGGNQPQHF. In DNA, the CDR3 is TGTACCATCAGTGGGCCCGGGGGCGGCAATCAGCCCCAGCATTTT.

The rearrangement joins TRBV5-1 to TRBJ2-5, with TRBD2 matching over 10 bases. V shed 0 bases and J 5 bases; nucleotides not matched to a gene: 10. The CDR3 contains 17 residues. The germline gives CDR1 SGHRS, CDR2 YFSETQ. The CDR3 protein is CASSLGSPSGGRETQYF. The CDR3 DNA sequence: TGCGCCAGCAGCTTGGGCTCCCCTAGCGGGGGCCGTGAGACCCAGTACTTC. The full variable domain, completed using reference TRBV5-1 and TRBJ2-5, is KAGVTQTPRYLIKTRGQQVTLSCSPISGHRSVSWYQQTPGQGLQFLFEYFSETQRNKGNFPGRFSGRQFSNSRSEMNVSTLELGDSALYLCASSLGSPSGGRETQYFGPGTRLLVL.

This rearrangement joins TRBV25-1 to TRBJ1-5, with D unclear. The germline CDR1 and CDR2 sequences are MGHDK and SYGVNS. This CDR3 spans 15 amino acids. V was pared by 2 bases and J by 0 bases, with 8 bases between. The CDR3 spells CASSEKGYSNQPQHF. CDR3 nucleotides: TGTGCCAGCAGTGAAAAGGGTTATAGCAATCAGCCCCAGCATTTT.

The V and J genes are TRBV7-2 and TRBJ2-1; D is unresolved. CDR3 size: 11 residues. Trimming removed 5 bases from V and 7 bases from J, with 6 bases in between. Germline V gives CDR1 SGHTA, CDR2 FQGNSA. The CDR3 DNA follows: TGTGCCAGCAGCCTCACAAATGAGCAGTTCTTC. It specifies CASSLTNEQFF. Using reference TRBV7-2 and TRBJ2-1 for the parts outside the CDR3, the full variable domain is GAGVSQSPSNKVTEKGKDVELRCDPISGHTALYWYRQSLGQGLEFLIYFQGNSAPDKSGLPSDRFSAERTGGSVSTLTIQRTQQEDSAVYLCASSLTNEQFFGPGTRLTVL.

At least ten counts were recorded for this clonotype. The chain joins TRBV7-2 to TRBJ2-3; 13 bases line up with TRBD2. Germline lookup yields CDR1 SGHTA and CDR2 FQGNSA. The CDR3 consists of 16 residues. The junction had 1 base not matched to a gene; V was cut back by 1 base and J by 3 bases. The CDR3 region is CASSLGLAGGTDTQYF. The DNA for the CDR3 is TGTGCCAGCAGCTTAGGACTAGCGGGGGGTACAGATACGCAGTATTTT. Drawing the rest from reference TRBV7-2 and TRBJ2-3, the complete variable domain is GAGVSQSPSNKVTEKGKDVELRCDPISGHTALYWYRQSLGQGLEFLIYFQGNSAPDKSGLPSDRFSAERTGGSVSTLTIQRTQQEDSAVYLCASSLGLAGGTDTQYFGPGTRLTVL.

The CDR3 spells CASSKARTGMREKLFF. CDR3 nucleotide sequence: TGTGCCAGCAGCAAAGCGCGAACAGGGATGCGGGAAAAACTGTTTTTT. The V and J genes are TRBV21-1 and TRBJ1-4; the table's D call of TRBD1 was not tested on the DNA. TRBV21-1 is tagged as a pseudogene. The length of the CDR3 is 16 residues.

Remarks on this clonotype: A clone one base away is much larger, so this may be a read error. CDR3 nucleotides: TGTGCCAGCAGCCCCCGGGCCACCCACGAGCAGTACTTC. Protein: CASSPRATHEQYF. The chain recombines TRBV7-2 with TRBJ2-7; no reliable D call. The V gene's germline CDR1 is SGHTA and CDR2 FQGNSA. CDR3 length equals 13 residues. Trimming removed 5 bases from V and 5 bases from J, with 13 bases in between.

Note on this clonotype: A much larger clonotype is one base distant, so this may be a read error. The V and J genes are TRBV12-3 or TRBV12-4 and TRBJ1-2; no firm D call. This CDR3 region has 11 residues. The V and J ends lost 6 bases and 3 bases respectively, with 5 bases between them. The chain's CDR3 is CASRRDYGYTF. The CDR3 DNA is TGTGCCAGCAGGCGGGACTATGGCTACACCTTC.

The CDR3: CASSPGREQETQYF. The DNA for the CDR3 is TGCGCCAGCAGCCCGGGACGGGAGCAAGAGACCCAGTACTTC. The chain is built from TRBV5-1 and TRBJ2-5; D is possibly TRBD2 (6 bases). Germline V gene sequence: CDR1 SGHRS, CDR2 YFSETQ. The CDR3 consists of 14 residues. V was clipped by 4 bases and J by 2 bases, with 12 bases between them.

This clonotype was seen only a few times. The V call is TRBV5-1, the J call TRBJ2-1; TRBD2 matches at 11 bases. Germline trimming cut 4 bases from V and 7 bases from J; bases unmatched to any gene: 10. Germline V gene data show CDR1 as SGHRS and CDR2 as YFSETQ. This CDR3 has 16 residues. The CDR3 region is CASSGLSGGARNEQFF. The CDR3 DNA reads as TGCGCCAGCAGCGGACTTAGCGGGGGGGCCCGTAATGAGCAGTTCTTC.

The rearrangement links TRBV20-1 to TRBJ2-1, with 7 bases fitting TRBD2. Per germline, CDR1 DFQATT and CDR2 SNEGSKA (reference sequence). This CDR3 contains 13 residues. The V and J ends lost 6 bases and 10 bases, in that order; junction bases with no gene match: 12. The chain's CDR3 is CSARDYLLNEQFF. For the CDR3, the DNA is TGCAGTGCCAGGGACTACTTACTGAACGAGCAGTTCTTC.